Below, 25 T cell receptor beta chains from the same sample are listed, as sequenced in a study of blood T cell repertoires in COVID-19. The table came from immunoSEQ multiplex PCR; TCRdb's copy has only in-frame clones and leaves some out. The sample has some 140,000 clones, roughly four fifths seen once. Source material: peripheral blood. The receptors here all came from a man older than 75 with acute or convalescent COVID-19.

Regarding this clone: A read error may account for a junction end that differs from germline. The V and J genes are TRBV10-3 and TRBJ2-7, with TRBD2 matching over 10 bases. The CDR3 totals 12 residues. Germline values: CDR1 ENHRY, CDR2 SYGVKD. CDR3 nucleotides: TGTGCCATTTCTAGCGGGGGTCTCCGGATGAACTTC. This encodes CAISSGGLRMNF.

V is TRBV5-1 and J is TRBJ2-3, with 9 bases fitting TRBD1. This CDR3 has 13 residues. V shed 4 bases and J 6 bases; nucleotides not matched to a gene: 3. CDR1 and CDR2 from the germline V gene are SGHRS and YFSETQ. The CDR3 here is CASSGGQGDTQYF. Written as DNA, the CDR3 is TGCGCCAGCAGCGGCGGACAGGGGGATACGCAGTATTTT.

The chain uses TRBV3-1 (or the pseudogene TRBV3-2) and TRBJ2-5, with D unclear. Looked up from germline, CDR1 is LGHDT and CDR2 is YNNKEL (reference sequence). This CDR3 has 14 amino acids. V was shortened by 0 bases and J by 3 bases, with 8 bases between the two germline ends. The CDR3, as DNA: TGTGCCAGCAGCCAAGATTGGGCTAAAGAGACCCAGTACTTC. It codes for CASSQDWAKETQYF.

The chain combines TRBV24-1 with TRBJ2-1; 9 positions agree with TRBD1. This CDR3 is 16 amino acids long. J was trimmed by 6 bases and V by 2 bases; bases with no gene match: 7. Germline V gives CDR1 KGHDR, CDR2 SFDVKD. The CDR3: CATSDWGQGPFNEQFF. In nucleotides, the CDR3 is TGTGCCACCAGTGATTGGGGACAGGGACCCTTCAATGAGCAGTTCTTC.

The J gene is TRBJ2-7, the V gene TRBV5-1, with TRBD1 identical over 8 bases. The J segment lost 2 bases and the V segment lost 5 bases, leaving 9 bases of the junction unmatched. CDR1 and CDR2 from the germline V gene are SGHRS and YFSETQ. The length of the CDR3 is 15 residues. CDR3 protein: CASSQPGQATYEQYF. For the CDR3, the DNA is TGCGCCAGCAGTCAACCGGGACAGGCCACCTACGAGCAGTACTTC.

The rearrangement uses TRBV11-2 and TRBJ2-5, with a possible D match to TRBD2 (7 bases). Germline assignment: CDR1 SGHAT and CDR2 FQNNGV. The CDR3 has 14 amino acids. Trimming pared 8 bases from V and 5 bases from J, leaving 18 bases between. CDR3 residues: CASWGGAFEETQYF. The DNA of the CDR3 is TGTGCCAGCTGGGGGGGGGCCTTCGAGGAGACCCAGTACTTC.

This clone was picked up a small number of times. V gene TRBV5-1 combines with J gene TRBJ1-4; 9 nucleotides agree with TRBD1. There are 16 residues in the CDR3. V was pared by 4 bases and J by 4 bases, with 8 bases of the junction left unmatched. CDR1 SGHRS and CDR2 YFSETQ come from the germline V gene. Written as DNA, the CDR3 is TGCGCCAGCAGCCCGGGGACAGGGAGTAATAATGAAAAACTGTTTTTT. Protein product: CASSPGTGSNNEKLFF. Drawing the rest from reference TRBV5-1 and TRBJ1-4, the complete variable domain is KAGVTQTPRYLIKTRGQQVTLSCSPISGHRSVSWYQQTPGQGLQFLFEYFSETQRNKGNFPGRFSGRQFSNSRSEMNVSTLELGDSALYLCASSPGTGSNNEKLFFGSGTQLSVL.

The CDR3 reads CASSTPPTRDRGSYEQYF. Written as DNA, the CDR3 is TGTGCCAGCAGTACACCCCCAACCCGGGACAGGGGCTCCTACGAGCAGTACTTC. The chain has TRBV6-2 or TRBV6-3 and TRBJ2-7; TRBD1 aligns across 10 bases. Germline-derived CDR1 and CDR2 are MNHEY and SVGEGT. J was trimmed by 0 bases and V by 5 bases; bases with no gene match: 13. The CDR3 totals 18 residues.

This chain joins TRBV2 and TRBJ1-5; D gene ambiguous. The CDR3 contains 14 residues. The V end lost 7 bases, the J end lost 5 bases, and 15 bases lay between the germline ends. Looked up from germline, CDR1 is SNHLY and CDR2 is FYNNEI. The CDR3 is CASTGPQEDQPQHF. The CDR3 DNA sequence: TGTGCCAGCACCGGACCTCAGGAGGATCAGCCCCAGCATTTT.

This chain joins TRBV4-1 and TRBJ1-1, with D perhaps TRBD1 (5 bases). Germline V gives CDR1 MGHRA, CDR2 YSYEKL. V was cut by 4 bases and J by 4 bases, with 13 bases left in between. The CDR3 length is 14 residues. CDR3 bases: TGCGCCAGCAGCCTCCCGGGACTTATCACTGAAGCTTTCTTT. It encodes CASSLPGLITEAFF.

This clone has a handful of counts. The chain couples TRBV28 to TRBJ1-1; possible D gene TRBD1, 5 bases. Germline V gene lookup returns CDR1 MDHEN and CDR2 SYDVKM. Between the trimmed V and J ends, which lost 6 bases and 4 bases, there was a span of 12 bases. This CDR3 spans 13 amino acids. CDR3 sequence reads: CASSSGWATEAFF. The DNA of the CDR3 is TGTGCCAGCAGCTCAGGGTGGGCCACTGAAGCTTTCTTT. The whole variable domain, filled in from reference TRBV28 and TRBJ1-1, reads DVKVTQSSRYLVKRTGEKVFLECVQDMDHENMFWYRQDPGLGLRLIYFSYDVKMKEKGDIPEGYSVSREKKERFSLILESASTNQTSMYLCASSSGWATEAFFGQGTRLTVV.

In regard to this clone: One end of the junction fails to match germline, which may point to a read error. The V call is TRBV5-4, the J call TRBJ1-6, with 8 bases aligning to TRBD1. This CDR3 is 15 amino acids long. Germline V gene sequence: CDR1 SGHNT, CDR2 YYREEE (reference sequence). CDR3 nucleotide sequence: TGTGCCAGCAGCTTGCCAGGGGGCCTTAATCCACCCCTCCACTTT. Translation gives CASSLPGGLNPPLHF.

This clone showed up just a few times. V and J are TRBV6-5 and TRBJ1-3, with TRBD1 matching 9 bases. V lost 6 bases, J lost 4 bases, and 4 bases stayed unmatched. This CDR3 is 14 amino acids long. Germline V lookup: CDR1 MNHEY, CDR2 SVGAGI. In nucleotides, the CDR3 is TGTGCCAGCAGACTACAGGGGGCAGGAAACACCATATATTTT. The encoded protein is CASRLQGAGNTIYF.

The chain couples TRBV27 to TRBJ1-2; 10 bases are shared with TRBD1. Germline lookup yields CDR1 MNHEY and CDR2 SMNVEV (reference sequence). This CDR3 has 15 amino acids. Trimming cost V 5 bases and J 4 bases; bases outside gene matches: 7. CDR3: CASSPNWTGGYGYTF. CDR3 DNA sequence: TGTGCCAGCAGTCCCAACTGGACAGGGGGCTATGGCTACACCTTC.

The rearrangement joins TRBV9 to TRBJ2-7, with a possible D match to TRBD1 (5 bases). CDR1 is SGDLS and CDR2 is YYNGEE in the germline V gene. The CDR3 sequence is 15 residues long. Trimming cost V 0 bases and J 4 bases, with 14 bases left between them. CDR3 coding DNA: TGTGCCAGCAGCGTAGGGACATCCGGCCGGTACGAGCAGTACTTC. Protein product: CASSVGTSGRYEQYF.

The chain has TRBV28 and TRBJ1-1; maybe TRBD1 (5 bases). The V and J ends lost 10 bases and 2 bases respectively, with 11 bases between them. Per germline, CDR1 MDHEN and CDR2 SYDVKM. The CDR3 totals 12 residues. The CDR3 nucleotides read TGTGCCATCCAGGGCCCTAACACTGAAGCTTTCTTT. Translated, it gives CAIQGPNTEAFF. Using reference TRBV28 and TRBJ1-1 for the parts outside the CDR3, the full variable domain is DVKVTQSSRYLVKRTGEKVFLECVQDMDHENMFWYRQDPGLGLRLIYFSYDVKMKEKGDIPEGYSVSREKKERFSLILESASTNQTSMYLCAIQGPNTEAFFGQGTRLTVV.

The rearrangement uses TRBV2 and TRBJ2-1; a weak D match, TRBD2 (7 bases). The CDR3 spans 18 residues. Trimming stripped 2 bases from V and 3 bases from J, with 20 bases between. The germline V gene encodes CDR1 SNHLY and CDR2 FYNNEI. The CDR3 loop is CASSESGGGKKVYNEQFF. CDR3 in DNA: TGTGCCAGCAGTGAATCGGGGGGCGGCAAAAAAGTCTACAATGAGCAGTTCTTC.

This clone was counted once. The chain recombines TRBV4-1 with TRBJ2-7; 12 bases align to TRBD2. This CDR3 region has 16 residues. Germline assignment: CDR1 MGHRA and CDR2 YSYEKL. Germline trimming cut 3 bases from V and 4 bases from J; bases unmatched to any gene: 7. CDR3 in amino acids: CASSQIPSGGGYEQYF. CDR3 in DNA: TGCGCCAGCAGCCAGATACCTAGCGGGGGGGGGTACGAGCAGTACTTC.

The V gene is TRBV4-2, the J gene TRBJ1-2; D not certain. V was shortened by 1 base and J by 4 bases, with 13 bases between the two germline ends. Germline CDR1 reads LGHNA; CDR2 reads YNFKEQ. The CDR3 covers 15 residues. CDR3 bases: TGTGCCAGCAGCCAAGGCCCAGGATCCGGCTATGGCTACACCTTC. As protein: CASSQGPGSGYGYTF.

The chain uses TRBV6-5 and TRBJ1-2; perhaps TRBD1 as D (6 bases). V lost 2 bases to trimming and J lost 6 bases, with 13 bases between them. Germline loops: CDR1 MNHEY, CDR2 SVGAGI. The CDR3 has 14 residues. CDR3: CASSYDSGVNGYTF. The DNA of the CDR3 is TGTGCCAGCAGTTACGACTCAGGGGTCAATGGCTACACCTTC.

The chain uses TRBV28 and TRBJ1-2; 9 bases fit TRBD1. The length of the CDR3 is 13 residues. The trim removed 5 bases at V and 6 bases at J, leaving 4 bases unmatched. Germline lookup yields CDR1 MDHEN and CDR2 SYDVKM. The CDR3 spells CASSNRDRDGYTF. As DNA, the CDR3 is TGTGCCAGCAGTAACCGGGACAGGGATGGCTACACCTTC.

CDR3 coding DNA: TGTGCCAGCTCACCAAGAGGTCAGGGATTGAACACTGAAGCTTTCTTT. This translates into CASSPRGQGLNTEAFF. The rearrangement joins TRBV18 to TRBJ1-1; perhaps TRBD1 as D (5 bases). In germline, CDR1 is KGHSH, CDR2 LQKENI. This CDR3 has 16 residues. V was pared by 2 bases and J by 0 bases, with 13 bases between. The complete variable domain, with remaining parts taken from reference TRBV18 and TRBJ1-1, reads NAGVMQNPRHLVRRRGQEARLRCSPMKGHSHVYWYRQLPEEGLKFMVYLQKENIIDESGMPKERFSAEFPKEGPSILRIQQVVRGDSAAYFCASSPRGQGLNTEAFFGQGTRLTVV.

This clone was counted only a few times. The genes are TRBV2 and TRBJ1-2; D remains unclear. The CDR3 is made up of 15 amino acids. Germline V gene lookup returns CDR1 SNHLY and CDR2 FYNNEI. V lost 6 bases, J lost 0 bases, and 14 bases lay in between. CDR3: CASSEESGANYGYTF. The CDR3 nucleotides read TGTGCCAGCAGCGAGGAGAGTGGAGCTAACTATGGCTACACCTTC.

The sample holds one count of this clone. The genes are TRBV6-5 and TRBJ1-2, with TRBD1 as a possible D gene (5 bases). The CDR3 consists of 16 residues. Trimming left V 4 bases short and J 4 bases short, with 19 bases between. Per the germline V gene, CDR1 is MNHEY and CDR2 is SVGAGI. The CDR3 loop is CASSLTGLFPTYGYTF. In DNA, the CDR3 is TGTGCCAGCAGTTTAACGGGACTCTTCCCCACCTATGGCTACACCTTC.

The chain recombines TRBV19 with TRBJ2-3; 9 nucleotides agree with TRBD1. The germline V gene encodes CDR1 LNHDA and CDR2 SQIVND (reference sequence). J lost 1 base, V lost 4 bases, and 9 bases had no gene match. The CDR3 spans 17 residues. CDR3 DNA sequence: TGTGCCAGTAGTAACCCCGGACAGGGGTATGGCACAGATACGCAGTATTTT. Translated: CASSNPGQGYGTDTQYF.